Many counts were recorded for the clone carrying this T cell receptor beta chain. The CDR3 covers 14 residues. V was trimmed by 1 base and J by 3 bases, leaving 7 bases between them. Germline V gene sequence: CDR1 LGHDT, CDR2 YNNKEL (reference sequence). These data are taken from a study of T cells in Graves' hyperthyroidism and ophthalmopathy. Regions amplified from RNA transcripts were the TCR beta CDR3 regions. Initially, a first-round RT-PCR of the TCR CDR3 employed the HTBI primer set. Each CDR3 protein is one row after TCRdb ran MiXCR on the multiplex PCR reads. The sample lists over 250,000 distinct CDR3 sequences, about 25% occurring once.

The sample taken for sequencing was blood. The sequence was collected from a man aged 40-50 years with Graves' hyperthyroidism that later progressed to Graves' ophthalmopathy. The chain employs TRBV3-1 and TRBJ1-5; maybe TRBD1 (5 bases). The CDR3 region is CASSQVTDNQPQHF. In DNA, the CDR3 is TGTGCCAGCAGCCAAGTGACAGACAATCAGCCCCAGCATTTT.